This TCR beta chain was documented in a study of T cells in Graves' hyperthyroidism and ophthalmopathy (dated by TCRdb to the late 2010s). With regard to the full study: Peripheral blood samples were taken at the time of initial diagnosis, prior to any treatment. A discovery cohort of around 100 patients, 43 with Graves' ophthalmopathy and 57 with stable Graves' hyperthyroidism, was used to find distinguishing TCR V-J signatures. Whether ophthalmopathy could be predicted prospectively was tested in an independent validation cohort made up of 18 to 20 hyperthyroidism patients plus 17 patients who later progressed to ophthalmopathy. The 95 to 100 discovery patients were divided at random into training and test sets in a 7:3 ratio. Thyroid tissue and blood T-cell repertoires from six Graves' hyperthyroidism patients were also compared in the study. Following sampling, methimazole starting at 30 mg daily was given to hyperthyroidism patients, and high-dose intravenous methylprednisolone was given to ophthalmopathy patients. According to the paper, TCR Vbeta CDR3 sequencing was carried out on some 130 peripheral blood samples, which came from fewer than 50 ophthalmopathy, approximately 78 hyperthyroidism and approximately 17 progressor patients. The paper as a whole reports these results and caveats: Most expanded thyroid clonotypes (frequency above 0.001) were also detected in blood, suggesting blood repertoires may reflect thyroid immune responses. A model built on a 13 V-J signature distinguished ophthalmopathy from stable hyperthyroidism, reaching 87.88% sensitivity and around 81% specificity in cross-validation and 80%/75% in testing. No statistical method was used to fix the sample size in advance, and group allocation was not hidden from the investigators. In validation, progression to ophthalmopathy was predicted by the model with 55% to 71% sensitivity and just over 72% specificity, a median of about 6.4 months before onset.

The CDR3 has 15 amino acids, counting the end cysteine and phenylalanine. The only DNA kept is the CDR3, 45 bases in frame from the first base. The junction shows trimming of 3 bases on V and 7 bases on J, and the gene matches do not reach 11 bases of it. As encoded in the germline V gene, CDR1 is MDHEN while CDR2 is SYDVKM. TCR beta CDR3 regions were amplified from RNA transcripts. For the first round of RT-PCR on the TCR CDR3, the HTBI primer set was used together with the Qiagen OneStep RT-PCR kit. The libraries were constructed in a second round of multiplex PCR and then size-selected and purified. Sequencing of the libraries was done on an Illumina HiSeq2000 using paired-end 100 bp reads. The paper's data handling went like this. SOAPnuke was used to process the raw data, with reads discarded if the reads contained adapters or uncalled bases, had a mean Phred below 15, or lacked an exact constant-primer or identifier match. COPE v1.2.5 was used to merge high-quality paired reads, and clonotypes were defined as unique nucleotide sequences. MiTCR v1.1 was used to align the clonotypes against IMGT TRBV, TRBD and TRBJ reference segments. Analysis was restricted to V-J combinations with a frequency above 0.0001, which covered 99% to 99.2% of repertoires. The TCS score was defined as the ratio of F50 (clonal expansion) to E x V (chaos), calculated using BLOSUM62-based TCRdist between CDR3 peptides within each V-J. Welch's t-statistics and random forest reduced roughly 540 V-J features to about 13, which were used in a naive Bayes classifier (R e1071). Starting from the raw public reads, TCRdb applied fastp trimming at Q25, assembled clones with MiXCR and retained in-frame beta chains. Each entry merges the rows of one CDR3 protein and shows their most common DNA and genes. Clone size and V and J calls follow TCRdb, not the original study. The table for this sample lists fewer than 900,000 distinct CDR3 sequences; less than 20% of them were counted only once. The ten top clones hold 8.4% of the sample.

Stable Graves' hyperthyroidism was defined as the absence of progression to ophthalmopathy over 18 months of follow-up. Hyperthyroidism patients were aged 18 to 65 years and newly diagnosed, with disease duration of less than 2 months. Patients with uncontrolled infections, other autoimmune diseases, pregnancy or lactation were excluded. Diagnoses were based on clinical symptoms, serum thyroxine and TRAb, thyroid ultrasound and orbital computed tomography. Ficoll-Paque density gradient centrifugation was used to isolate PBMCs from about 9.4 ml of fresh peripheral blood. Total RNA was extracted using Trizol reagent, and RNA quality was assessed on an Agilent 2100 Bioanalyzer. This clonotype was recorded many times. The antigen it binds to is not known. Per-base quality was not reported, and no clone a single base away is much larger than it.

The V gene is TRBV28 and the J gene is TRBJ2-5; a stretch of 7 junction bases matches TRBD1. The sequenced sample consisted of blood. This clonotype was obtained from a man aged 18 to 29 with Graves' hyperthyroidism. Read as DNA, the sequence is TGTGCCAGCAGTTTGGGACAGACCCTGACGGGGACCCAGTACTTC. This sequence encodes CASSLGQTLTGTQYF.